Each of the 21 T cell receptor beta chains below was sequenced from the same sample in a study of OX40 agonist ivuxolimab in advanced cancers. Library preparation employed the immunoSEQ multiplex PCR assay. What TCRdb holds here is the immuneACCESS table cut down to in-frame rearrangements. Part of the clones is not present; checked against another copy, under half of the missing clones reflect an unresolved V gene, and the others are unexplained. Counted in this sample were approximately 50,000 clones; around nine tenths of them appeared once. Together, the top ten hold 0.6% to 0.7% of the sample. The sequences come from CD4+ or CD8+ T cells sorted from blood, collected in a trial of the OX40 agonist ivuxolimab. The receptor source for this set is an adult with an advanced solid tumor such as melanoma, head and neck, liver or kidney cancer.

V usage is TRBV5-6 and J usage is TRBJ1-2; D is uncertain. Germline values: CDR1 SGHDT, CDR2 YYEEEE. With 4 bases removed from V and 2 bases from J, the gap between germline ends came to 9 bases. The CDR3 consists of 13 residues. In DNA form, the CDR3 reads TGTGCCAGCAGCCCCTCGGGGAACTATGGCTACACCTTC. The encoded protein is CASSPSGNYGYTF.

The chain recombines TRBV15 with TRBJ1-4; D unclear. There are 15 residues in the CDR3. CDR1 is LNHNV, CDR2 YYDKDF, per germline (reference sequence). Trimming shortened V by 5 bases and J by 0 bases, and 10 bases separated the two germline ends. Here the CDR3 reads CATSHGRSTNEKLFF. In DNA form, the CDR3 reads TGTGCCACCAGCCATGGACGATCAACTAATGAAAAACTGTTTTTT.

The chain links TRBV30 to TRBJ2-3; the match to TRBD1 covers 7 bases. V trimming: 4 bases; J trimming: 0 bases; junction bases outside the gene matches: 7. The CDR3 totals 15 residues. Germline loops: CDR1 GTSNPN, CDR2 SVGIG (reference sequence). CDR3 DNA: TGTGCCTGGATGTTGGGACAGATGAGCACAGATACGCAGTATTTT. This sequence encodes CAWMLGQMSTDTQYF.

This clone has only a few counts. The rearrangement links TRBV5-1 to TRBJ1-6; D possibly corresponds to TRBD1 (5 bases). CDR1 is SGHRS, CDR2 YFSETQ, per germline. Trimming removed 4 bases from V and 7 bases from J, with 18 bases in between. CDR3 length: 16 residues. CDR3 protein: CASSPRTRGDNSPLHF. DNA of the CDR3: TGCGCCAGCAGCCCAAGGACACGGGGGGACAATTCACCCCTCCACTTT. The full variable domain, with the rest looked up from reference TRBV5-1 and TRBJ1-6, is KAGVTQTPRYLIKTRGQQVTLSCSPISGHRSVSWYQQTPGQGLQFLFEYFSETQRNKGNFPGRFSGRQFSNSRSEMNVSTLELGDSALYLCASSPRTRGDNSPLHFGNGTRLTVT.

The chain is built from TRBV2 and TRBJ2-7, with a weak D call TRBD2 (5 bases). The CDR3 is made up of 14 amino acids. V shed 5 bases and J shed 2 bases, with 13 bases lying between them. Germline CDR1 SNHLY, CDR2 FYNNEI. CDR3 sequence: CASSFGGKAYEQYF. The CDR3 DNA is TGTGCCAGCAGTTTTGGAGGAAAAGCCTACGAGCAGTACTTC.

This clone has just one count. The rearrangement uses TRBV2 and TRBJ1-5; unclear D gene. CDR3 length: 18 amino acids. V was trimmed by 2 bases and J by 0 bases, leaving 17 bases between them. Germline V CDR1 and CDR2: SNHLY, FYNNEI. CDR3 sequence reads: CASSEFYSQLTSNQPQHF. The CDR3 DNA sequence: TGTGCCAGCAGTGAATTTTACAGCCAACTGACTAGCAATCAGCCCCAGCATTTT.

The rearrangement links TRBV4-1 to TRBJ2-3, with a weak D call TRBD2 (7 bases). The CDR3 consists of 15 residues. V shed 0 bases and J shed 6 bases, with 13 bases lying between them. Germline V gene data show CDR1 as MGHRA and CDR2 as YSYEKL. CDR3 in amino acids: CASSQDWGGGDTQYF. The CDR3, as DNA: TGCGCCAGCAGCCAAGATTGGGGAGGGGGGGATACGCAGTATTTT.

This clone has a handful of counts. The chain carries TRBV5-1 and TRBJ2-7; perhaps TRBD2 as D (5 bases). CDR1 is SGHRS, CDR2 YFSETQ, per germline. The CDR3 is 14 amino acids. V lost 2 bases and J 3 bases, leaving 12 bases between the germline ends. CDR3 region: CASSFEGSGYEQYF. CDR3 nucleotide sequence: TGCGCCAGCAGCTTCGAGGGTTCGGGCTACGAGCAGTACTTC.

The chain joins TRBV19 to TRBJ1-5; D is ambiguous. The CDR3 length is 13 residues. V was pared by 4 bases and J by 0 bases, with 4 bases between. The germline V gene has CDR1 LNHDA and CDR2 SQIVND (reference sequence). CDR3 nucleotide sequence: TGTGCCAGTAGTAGCAATAGCAATCAGCCCCAGCATTTT. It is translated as CASSSNSNQPQHF.

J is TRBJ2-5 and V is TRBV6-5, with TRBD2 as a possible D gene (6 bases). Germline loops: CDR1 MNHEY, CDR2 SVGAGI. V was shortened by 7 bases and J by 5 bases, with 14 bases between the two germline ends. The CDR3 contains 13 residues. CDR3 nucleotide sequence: TGTGCCAGCAAGCGGGCGGGTGGGGAGACCCAGTACTTC. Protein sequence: CASKRAGGETQYF.

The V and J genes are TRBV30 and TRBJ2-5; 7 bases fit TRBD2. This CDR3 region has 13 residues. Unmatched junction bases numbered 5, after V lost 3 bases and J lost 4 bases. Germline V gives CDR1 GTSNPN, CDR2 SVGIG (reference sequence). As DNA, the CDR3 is TGTGCCTGGAGGTGGCCGGGGGGAGAGACCCAGTACTTC. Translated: CAWRWPGGETQYF.

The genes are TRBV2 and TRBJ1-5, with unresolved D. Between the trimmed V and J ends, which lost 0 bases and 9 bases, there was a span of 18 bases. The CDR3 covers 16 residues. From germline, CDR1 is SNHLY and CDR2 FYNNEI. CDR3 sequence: CASSEAPGYGLGPQHF. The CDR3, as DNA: TGTGCCAGCAGTGAAGCGCCCGGTTACGGCCTAGGGCCCCAGCATTTT. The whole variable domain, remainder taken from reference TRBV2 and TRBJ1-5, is EPEVTQTPSHQVTQMGQEVILRCVPISNHLYFYWYRQILGQKVEFLVSFYNNEISEKSEIFDDQFSVERPDGSNFTLKIRSTKLEDSAMYFCASSEAPGYGLGPQHFGDGTRLSIL.

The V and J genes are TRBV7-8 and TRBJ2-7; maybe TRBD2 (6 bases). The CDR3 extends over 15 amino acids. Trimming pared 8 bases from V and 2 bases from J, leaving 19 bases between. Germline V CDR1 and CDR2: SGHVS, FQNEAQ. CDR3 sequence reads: CASSGGAAITYEQYF. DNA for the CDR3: TGTGCCAGCTCCGGGGGAGCAGCGATTACCTACGAGCAGTACTTC.

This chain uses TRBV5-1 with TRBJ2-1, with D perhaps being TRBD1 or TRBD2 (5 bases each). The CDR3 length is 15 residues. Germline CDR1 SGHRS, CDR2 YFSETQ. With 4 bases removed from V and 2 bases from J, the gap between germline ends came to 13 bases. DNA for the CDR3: TGCGCCAGCAGCCTAGGGACGGCCACCTACAATGAGCAGTTCTTC. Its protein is CASSLGTATYNEQFF.

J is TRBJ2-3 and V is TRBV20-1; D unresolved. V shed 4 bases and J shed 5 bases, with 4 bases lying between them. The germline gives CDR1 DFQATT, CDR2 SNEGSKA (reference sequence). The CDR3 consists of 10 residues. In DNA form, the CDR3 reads TGCAGTGCTATGGAAGATACGCAGTATTTT. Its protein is CSAMEDTQYF.

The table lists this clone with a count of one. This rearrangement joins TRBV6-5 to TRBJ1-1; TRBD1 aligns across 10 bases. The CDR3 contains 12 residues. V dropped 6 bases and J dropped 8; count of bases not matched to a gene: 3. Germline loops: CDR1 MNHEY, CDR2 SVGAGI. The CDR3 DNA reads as TGTGCCAGCAGCCAGACAGGGGGCGAAGCTTTCTTT. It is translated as CASSQTGGEAFF.

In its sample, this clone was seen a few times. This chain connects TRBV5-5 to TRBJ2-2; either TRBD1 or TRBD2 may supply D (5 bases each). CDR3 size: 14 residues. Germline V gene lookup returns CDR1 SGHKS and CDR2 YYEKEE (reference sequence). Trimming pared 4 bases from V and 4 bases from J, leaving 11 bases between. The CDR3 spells CASSRDDSTGELFF. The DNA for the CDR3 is TGTGCCAGCAGCAGGGACGATTCCACCGGGGAGCTGTTTTTT.

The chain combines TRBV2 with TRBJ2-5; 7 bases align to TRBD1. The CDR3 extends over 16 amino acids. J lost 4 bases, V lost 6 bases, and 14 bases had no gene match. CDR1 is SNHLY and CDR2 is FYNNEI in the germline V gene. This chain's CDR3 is CASSLTGVNILETQYF. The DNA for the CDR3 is TGTGCCAGCAGCCTCACAGGGGTCAACATTCTAGAGACCCAGTACTTC.

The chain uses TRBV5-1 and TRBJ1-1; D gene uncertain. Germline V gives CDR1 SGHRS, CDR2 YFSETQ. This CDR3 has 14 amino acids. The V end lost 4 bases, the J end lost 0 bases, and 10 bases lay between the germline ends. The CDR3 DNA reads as TGCGCCAGCAGCCCAGCGGGGATGAACACTGAAGCTTTCTTT. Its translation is CASSPAGMNTEAFF. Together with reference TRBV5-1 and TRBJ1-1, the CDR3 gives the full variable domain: KAGVTQTPRYLIKTRGQQVTLSCSPISGHRSVSWYQQTPGQGLQFLFEYFSETQRNKGNFPGRFSGRQFSNSRSEMNVSTLELGDSALYLCASSPAGMNTEAFFGQGTRLTVV.

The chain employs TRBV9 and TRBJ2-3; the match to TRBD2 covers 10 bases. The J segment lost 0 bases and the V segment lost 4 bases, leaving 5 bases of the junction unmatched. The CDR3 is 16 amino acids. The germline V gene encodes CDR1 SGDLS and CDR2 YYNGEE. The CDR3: CASSPSTSGSTDTQYF. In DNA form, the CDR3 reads TGTGCCAGCAGCCCTTCGACTAGCGGGAGCACAGATACGCAGTATTTT.

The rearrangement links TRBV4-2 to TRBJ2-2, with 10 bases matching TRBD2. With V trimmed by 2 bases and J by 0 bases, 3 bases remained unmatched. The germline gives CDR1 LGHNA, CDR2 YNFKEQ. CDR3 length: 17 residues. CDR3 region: CASSQLLAGSNTGELFF. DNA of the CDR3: TGTGCCAGCAGCCAATTACTAGCGGGGTCGAACACCGGGGAGCTGTTTTTT.